The next 4 T cell receptor beta chains were all read from a single sample in a study of beta chain features in type 1 diabetes. Study observations and caveats: All four CD4+ subsets from Type 1 diabetes patients carried moderately but significantly shorter TCRB CDR3s.

These TCRs are of unknown antigen specificity. Sequenced material consisted of expressed TCRB transcripts (all of the isolated RNA was reverse transcribed). The protocol was immunoSEQ multiplex PCR, while the TCRdb copy is restricted to in-frame clones and leaves out a portion. The data hold roughly 340,000 clones, with roughly an eighth observed a single time. Sequences were obtained from naive CD4+ T cells from blood. The receptors come from a woman between 18 and 30 years old with type 1 diabetes.

This sequence joins TRBV7-8 and TRBJ1-1; D remains ambiguous. In germline, CDR1 is SGHVS, CDR2 FQNEAQ. The CDR3 sequence is 16 residues long. The V end lost 5 bases, the J end lost 0 bases, and 16 bases lay between the germline ends. The CDR3 protein is CASSPSARTMNTEAFF. The CDR3 DNA follows: TGTGCCAGCAGCCCCTCTGCCCGCACAATGAACACTGAAGCTTTCTTT.

In its sample, this clone was seen a few times. The chain employs TRBV7-9 and TRBJ1-2; D is perhaps TRBD1 (6 bases). The CDR3 has 14 residues. Per germline, CDR1 SEHNR and CDR2 FQNEAQ (reference sequence). Trimming stripped 5 bases from V and 8 bases from J, with 18 bases between. The CDR3 is CASSGAAGAGGYTF. The DNA for the CDR3 is TGTGCCAGCAGCGGGGCGGCGGGGGCAGGCGGCTACACCTTC.

This clone was observed a few times. The chain couples TRBV5-4 to TRBJ2-1, with TRBD2 identical over 8 bases. Germline CDR1 reads SGHNT; CDR2 reads YYREEE (reference sequence). The junction had 7 bases not matched to a gene; V was cut back by 10 bases and J by 4 bases. The CDR3 sequence is 13 residues long. The CDR3 DNA sequence: TGTGCCCTCAAGGCTAGCGGGTACAATGAGCAGTTCTTC. Amino acid sequence: CALKASGYNEQFF.

This clone was observed a few times. The V gene is TRBV4-1, the J gene TRBJ2-1; maybe TRBD2 (5 bases). Germline CDR1 reads MGHRA; CDR2 reads YSYEKL. The V end lost 2 bases, the J end lost 0 bases, and 11 bases lay between the germline ends. The CDR3 loop spans 16 amino acids. CDR3 DNA: TGCGCCAGCAGCCAATTAGCGTGGAGCTCCTACAATGAGCAGTTCTTC. This sequence encodes CASSQLAWSSYNEQFF.